A single count supports the clone carrying this T cell receptor beta chain. The target antigen is unknown. The data are from a study of siplizumab effects on memory and regulatory T cells. The study, taken as a whole, reports: Unstimulated subsets were the mapping target of only a minor fraction of alloreactive clones. The study did not confirm that proliferating Tregs from siplizumab cultures were suppressive. In roughly 80-95% of proliferating CD4+ or CD8+ clones, a naive or memory phenotype could not be assigned.

Here immunoSEQ multiplex PCR was the method, and the copy in TCRdb shows in-frame clones only, minus some. In the table there are approximately 68,000 clones, about 90% of which are singletons. The germline V gene has CDR1 SGHNT and CDR2 YYREEE (reference sequence). The CDR3 sequence is 17 residues long. J gave up 1 base and V 4 bases, and 13 bases lay outside the gene matches. The TCR sequence derives from a human donor in good health. Material for sequencing was CD8+ T cells sorted from blood. The J gene is TRBJ2-5, the V gene TRBV5-4; TRBD2 matches 7 bases. The CDR3 DNA sequence: TGTGCCAGCAGCCAAGGGAATGGGCTAGCGGTCCAAGAGACCCAGTACTTC. Translated: CASSQGNGLAVQETQYF. The whole variable domain, filled in from reference TRBV5-4 and TRBJ2-5, reads ETGVTQSPTHLIKTRGQQVTLRCSSQSGHNTVSWYQQALGQGPQFIFQYYREEENGRGNFPPRFSGLQFPNYSSELNVNALELDDSALYLCASSQGNGLAVQETQYFGPGTRLLVL.